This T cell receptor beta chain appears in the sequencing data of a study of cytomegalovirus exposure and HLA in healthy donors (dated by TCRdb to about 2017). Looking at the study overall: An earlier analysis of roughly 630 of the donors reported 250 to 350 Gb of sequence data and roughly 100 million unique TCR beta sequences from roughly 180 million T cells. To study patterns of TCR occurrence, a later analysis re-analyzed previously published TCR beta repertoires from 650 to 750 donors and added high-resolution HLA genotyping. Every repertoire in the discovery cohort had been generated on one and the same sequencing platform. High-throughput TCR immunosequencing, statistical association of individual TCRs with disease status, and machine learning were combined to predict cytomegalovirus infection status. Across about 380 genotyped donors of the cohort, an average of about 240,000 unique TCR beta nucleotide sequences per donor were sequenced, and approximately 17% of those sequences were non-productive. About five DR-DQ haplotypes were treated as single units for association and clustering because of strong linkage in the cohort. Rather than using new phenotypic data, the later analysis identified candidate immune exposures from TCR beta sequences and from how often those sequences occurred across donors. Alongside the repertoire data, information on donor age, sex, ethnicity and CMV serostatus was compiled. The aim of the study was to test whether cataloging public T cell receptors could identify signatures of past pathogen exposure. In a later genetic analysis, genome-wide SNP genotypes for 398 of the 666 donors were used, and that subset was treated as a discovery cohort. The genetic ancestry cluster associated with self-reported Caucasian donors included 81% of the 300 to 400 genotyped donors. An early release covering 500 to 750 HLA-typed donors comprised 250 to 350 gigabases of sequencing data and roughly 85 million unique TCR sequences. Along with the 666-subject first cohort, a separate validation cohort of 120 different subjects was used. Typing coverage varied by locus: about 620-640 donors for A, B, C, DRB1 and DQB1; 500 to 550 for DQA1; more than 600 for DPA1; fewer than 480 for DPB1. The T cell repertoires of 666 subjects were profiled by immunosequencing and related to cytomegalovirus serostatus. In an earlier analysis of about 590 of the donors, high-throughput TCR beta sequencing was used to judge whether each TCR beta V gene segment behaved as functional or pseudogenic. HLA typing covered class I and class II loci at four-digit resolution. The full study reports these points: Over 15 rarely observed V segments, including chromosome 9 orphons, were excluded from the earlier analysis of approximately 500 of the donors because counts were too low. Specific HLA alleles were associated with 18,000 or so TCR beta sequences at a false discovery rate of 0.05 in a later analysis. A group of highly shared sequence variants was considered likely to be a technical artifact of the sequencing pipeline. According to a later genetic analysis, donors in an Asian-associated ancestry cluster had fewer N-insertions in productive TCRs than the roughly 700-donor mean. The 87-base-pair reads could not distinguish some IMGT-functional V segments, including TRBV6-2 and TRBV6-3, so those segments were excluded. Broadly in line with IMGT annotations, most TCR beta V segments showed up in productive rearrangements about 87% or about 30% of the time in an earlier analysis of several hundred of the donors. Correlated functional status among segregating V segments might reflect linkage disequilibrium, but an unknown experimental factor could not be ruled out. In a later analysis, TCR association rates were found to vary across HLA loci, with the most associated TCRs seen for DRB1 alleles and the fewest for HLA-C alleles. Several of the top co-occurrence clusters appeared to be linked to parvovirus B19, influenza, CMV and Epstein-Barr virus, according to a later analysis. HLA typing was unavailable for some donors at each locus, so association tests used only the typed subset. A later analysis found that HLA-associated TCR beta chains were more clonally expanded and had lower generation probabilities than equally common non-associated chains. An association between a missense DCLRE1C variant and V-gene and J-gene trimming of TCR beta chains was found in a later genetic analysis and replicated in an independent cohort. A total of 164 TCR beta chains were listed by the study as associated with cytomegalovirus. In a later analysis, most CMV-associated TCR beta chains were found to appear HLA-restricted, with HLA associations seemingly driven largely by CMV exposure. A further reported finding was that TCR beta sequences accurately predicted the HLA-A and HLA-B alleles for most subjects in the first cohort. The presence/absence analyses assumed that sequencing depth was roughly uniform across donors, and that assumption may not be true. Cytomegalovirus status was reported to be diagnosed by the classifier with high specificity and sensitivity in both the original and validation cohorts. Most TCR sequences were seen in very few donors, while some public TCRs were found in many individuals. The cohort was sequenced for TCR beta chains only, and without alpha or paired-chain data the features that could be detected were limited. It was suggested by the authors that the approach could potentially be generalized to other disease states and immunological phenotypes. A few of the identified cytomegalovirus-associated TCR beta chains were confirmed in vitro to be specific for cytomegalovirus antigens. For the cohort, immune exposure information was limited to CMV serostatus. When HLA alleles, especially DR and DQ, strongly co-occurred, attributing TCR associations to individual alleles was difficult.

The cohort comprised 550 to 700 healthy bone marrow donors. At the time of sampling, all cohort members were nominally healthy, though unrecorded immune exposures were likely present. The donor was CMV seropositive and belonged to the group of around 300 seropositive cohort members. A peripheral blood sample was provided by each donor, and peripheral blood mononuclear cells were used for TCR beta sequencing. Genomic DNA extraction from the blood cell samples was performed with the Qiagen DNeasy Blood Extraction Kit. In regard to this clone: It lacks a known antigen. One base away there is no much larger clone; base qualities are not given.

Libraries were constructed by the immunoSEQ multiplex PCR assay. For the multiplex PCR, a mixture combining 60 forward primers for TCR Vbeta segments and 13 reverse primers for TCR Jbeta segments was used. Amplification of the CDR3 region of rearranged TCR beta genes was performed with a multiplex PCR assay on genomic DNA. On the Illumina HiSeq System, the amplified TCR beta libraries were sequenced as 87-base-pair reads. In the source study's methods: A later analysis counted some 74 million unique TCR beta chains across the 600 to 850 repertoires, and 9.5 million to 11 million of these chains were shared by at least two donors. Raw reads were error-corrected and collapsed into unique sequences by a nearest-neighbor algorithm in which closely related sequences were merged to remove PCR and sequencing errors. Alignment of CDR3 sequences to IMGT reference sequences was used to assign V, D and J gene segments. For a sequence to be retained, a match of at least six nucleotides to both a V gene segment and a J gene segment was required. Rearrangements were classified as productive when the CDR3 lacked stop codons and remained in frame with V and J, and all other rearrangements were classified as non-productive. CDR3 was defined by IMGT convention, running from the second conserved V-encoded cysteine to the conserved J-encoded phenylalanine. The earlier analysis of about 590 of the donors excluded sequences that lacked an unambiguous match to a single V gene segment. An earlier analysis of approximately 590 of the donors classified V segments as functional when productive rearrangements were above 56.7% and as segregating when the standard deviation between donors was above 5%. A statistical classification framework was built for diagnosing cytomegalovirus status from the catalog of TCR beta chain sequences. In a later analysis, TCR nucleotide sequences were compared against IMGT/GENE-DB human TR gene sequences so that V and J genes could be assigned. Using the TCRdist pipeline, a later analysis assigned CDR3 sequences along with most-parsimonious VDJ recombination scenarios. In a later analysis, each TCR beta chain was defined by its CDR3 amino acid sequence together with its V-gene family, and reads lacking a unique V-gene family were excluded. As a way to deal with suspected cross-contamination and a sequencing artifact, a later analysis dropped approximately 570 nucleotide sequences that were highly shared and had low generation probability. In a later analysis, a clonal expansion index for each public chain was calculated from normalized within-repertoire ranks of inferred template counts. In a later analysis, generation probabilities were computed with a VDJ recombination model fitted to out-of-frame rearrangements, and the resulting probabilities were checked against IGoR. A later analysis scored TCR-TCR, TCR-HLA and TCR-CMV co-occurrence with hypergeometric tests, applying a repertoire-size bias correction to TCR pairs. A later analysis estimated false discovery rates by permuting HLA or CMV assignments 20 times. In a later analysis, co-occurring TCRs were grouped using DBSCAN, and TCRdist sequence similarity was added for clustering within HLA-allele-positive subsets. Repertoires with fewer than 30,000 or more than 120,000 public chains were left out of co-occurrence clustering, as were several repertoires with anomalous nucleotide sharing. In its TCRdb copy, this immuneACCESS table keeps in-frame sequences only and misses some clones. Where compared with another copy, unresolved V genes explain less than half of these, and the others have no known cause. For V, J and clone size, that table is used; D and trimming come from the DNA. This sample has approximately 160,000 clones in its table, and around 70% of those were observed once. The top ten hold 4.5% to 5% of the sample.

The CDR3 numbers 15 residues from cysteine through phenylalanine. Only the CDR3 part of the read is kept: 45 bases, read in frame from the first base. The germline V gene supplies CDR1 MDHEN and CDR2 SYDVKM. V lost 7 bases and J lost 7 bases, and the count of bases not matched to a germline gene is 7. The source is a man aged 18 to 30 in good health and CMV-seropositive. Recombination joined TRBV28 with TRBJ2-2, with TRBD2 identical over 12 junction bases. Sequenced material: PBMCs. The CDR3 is CASNLAGGPGGELFF. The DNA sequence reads TGTGCCAGCAACCTAGCGGGAGGGCCCGGCGGGGAGCTGTTTTTT.